This TCR beta chain was captured by sequencing in a study of blood T cell repertoires in COVID-19. Study-level information: Researchers got acute and convalescent COVID-19 samples from the United States, Italy and Spain. The cDNA or gDNA used as material had been derived from T cells, B-cell-depleted T cells, or PBMCs.

The method was immunoSEQ multiplex PCR; TCRdb's version includes in-frame clones alone and lacks a portion of them. In the table there are roughly 190,000 clones, around 76% of which are singletons. Per germline, CDR1 MDHEN and CDR2 SYDVKM. This CDR3 is built from 16 residues. V lost 6 bases and J 5 bases, leaving 17 bases between the germline ends. Material: peripheral blood. The sequence was obtained from a woman aged 45-60 years with active or convalescent COVID-19. V is TRBV28 and J is TRBJ1-6; maybe TRBD1 (6 bases). The CDR3 region is CASRRTMGANNSPLHF. Here the CDR3 DNA reads TGTGCCAGCAGACGTACCATGGGGGCTAATAATTCACCCCTCCACTTT. The full variable domain, with the rest looked up from reference TRBV28 and TRBJ1-6, is DVKVTQSSRYLVKRTGEKVFLECVQDMDHENMFWYRQDPGLGLRLIYFSYDVKMKEKGDIPEGYSVSREKKERFSLILESASTNQTSMYLCASRRTMGANNSPLHFGNGTRLTVT.